This section outlines one TCR beta chain sequence together with its context. The entry originates in a study of CXCR3-negative and CXCR3-positive naive CD8 T cells. CDR1 and CDR2 (germline): SQVTM, ANQGSEA. The CDR3 has 14 amino acids. Via 5' RACE with UMI labels, TRB cDNA libraries were prepared. TCRdb re-called the 5' RACE reads and shows each CDR3 protein once, DNA omitted. The repertoire table contains about 39,000 distinct CDR3 sequences. The TCR comes from a human donor in good health. Some clones in this sample may be carry-over from other donors' samples. The specimen sequenced was naive CXCR3- CD8+ T cells from blood. Specified subset: CD45RO-CCR7+CD27+CD95- naive CD8+ T cells lacking CXCR3 (TNR3-). The chain uses TRBV29-1 and TRBJ2-1; the D gene TCRdb calls, TRBD2, cannot be checked with no DNA. CDR3 residues: CSGIRDSSYNEQFF.